These 24 T cell receptor beta chains were sequenced from one sample in a study of shared clonotypes between healthy human individuals. Profiling relied on immunoSEQ multiplex PCR, and the TCRdb table lists in-frame clones only, not all of them. The data show millions of clones, 95% seen once. The sample consisted of naive CD4+ T cells sorted from blood. The subset denotes: CD45RA+ positively selected. These receptors all come from a young man in good health.

The chain uses TRBV12-5 and TRBJ1-2; D gene ambiguous. The CDR3 runs 15 residues. With 1 base removed from V and 2 bases from J, the gap between germline ends came to 11 bases. The germline CDR1 and CDR2 sequences are LGHNT and FRNRAP. This CDR3 reads CASGLDSGSNYGYTF. The CDR3 bases are TGTGCTAGTGGTTTGGACTCAGGAAGCAACTATGGCTACACCTTC.

V is TRBV28 and J is TRBJ1-5; D possibly corresponds to TRBD1 (5 bases). The CDR3 consists of 11 residues. The V end lost 6 bases, the J end lost 5 bases, and 5 bases lay between the germline ends. The germline V gene encodes CDR1 MDHEN and CDR2 SYDVKM. The CDR3 is CASRGDQPQHF. CDR3 coding DNA: TGTGCCAGCAGGGGGGATCAGCCCCAGCATTTT.

The chain combines TRBV6-5 with TRBJ1-2, with 9 bases lining up with TRBD1. The germline CDR1 and CDR2 sequences are MNHEY and SVGAGI. V gave up 7 bases and J gave up 5 bases; unmatched junction bases: 8. This CDR3 region has 14 residues. Here the CDR3 DNA reads TGTGCCAGCACTCCCGGGACAGGGCGTTATGGCTACACCTTC. Protein sequence: CASTPGTGRYGYTF.

The genes are TRBV5-1 and TRBJ2-5; D might be TRBD1 (6 bases). CDR3 length equals 17 residues. V lost 0 bases and J 1 base, leaving 16 bases between the germline ends. Germline CDR1 is SGHRS and CDR2 is YFSETQ. CDR3 amino acids: CASSLAAPSTGQETQYF. The CDR3 coding sequence is TGCGCCAGCAGCTTGGCCGCTCCCTCGACAGGCCAAGAGACCCAGTACTTC.

The chain uses TRBV7-9 and TRBJ2-2; D not certain. Between the trimmed V and J ends, which lost 7 bases and 3 bases, there was a span of 9 bases. The germline V gene encodes CDR1 SEHNR and CDR2 FQNEAQ (reference sequence). This CDR3 has 13 amino acids. In DNA, the CDR3 is TGTGCCAGCACACGGGCCCACACCGGGGAGCTGTTTTTT. It specifies CASTRAHTGELFF.

The CDR3: CASSRTGGPGNTIYF. In DNA, the CDR3 is TGCGCCAGCAGCAGGACAGGGGGTCCTGGAAACACCATATATTTT. This sequence joins TRBV5-1 and TRBJ1-3; 10 positions match TRBD1. The germline V gene encodes CDR1 SGHRS and CDR2 YFSETQ. Trimming took 4 bases from V and 2 from J; bases not matched to a gene: 3. This CDR3 spans 15 amino acids. The full variable domain, its missing parts supplied by reference TRBV5-1 and TRBJ1-3, is KAGVTQTPRYLIKTRGQQVTLSCSPISGHRSVSWYQQTPGQGLQFLFEYFSETQRNKGNFPGRFSGRQFSNSRSEMNVSTLELGDSALYLCASSRTGGPGNTIYFGEGSWLTVV.

The rearrangement links TRBV5-6 to TRBJ2-7, with 7 bases identical to TRBD1. In germline, CDR1 is SGHDT, CDR2 YYEEEE. The CDR3 covers 14 residues. The V and J ends lost 2 bases and 7 bases, in that order; junction bases with no gene match: 9. CDR3 bases: TGTGCCAGCAGCTTCACAGGGGTAGTCCTGGAGCAGTACTTC. This encodes CASSFTGVVLEQYF.

V is TRBV5-1 and J is TRBJ2-5, with TRBD2 matching over 7 bases. J was trimmed by 0 bases and V by 0 bases; bases with no gene match: 8. Germline values: CDR1 SGHRS, CDR2 YFSETQ. CDR3 length: 17 amino acids. CDR3 nucleotides: TGCGCCAGCAGCTTGGAACCCGGTGGGACTAACCAAGAGACCCAGTACTTC. It encodes CASSLEPGGTNQETQYF. The full variable domain, completed using reference TRBV5-1 and TRBJ2-5, is KAGVTQTPRYLIKTRGQQVTLSCSPISGHRSVSWYQQTPGQGLQFLFEYFSETQRNKGNFPGRFSGRQFSNSRSEMNVSTLELGDSALYLCASSLEPGGTNQETQYFGPGTRLLVL.

V is TRBV30 and J is TRBJ1-2, with D uncertain. The germline V gene encodes CDR1 GTSNPN and CDR2 SVGIG (reference sequence). Trimming took 0 bases from V and 8 from J, leaving 10 bases between them. The CDR3 is 12 residues long. In DNA form, the CDR3 reads TGTGCCTGGAGTGTATCCCCCGGCGGCTACACCTTC. It is translated as CAWSVSPGGYTF.

The CDR3, as DNA: TGTGCCAGCAGCTCCTTCAGGGCCACTACCCTCTACGAGCAGTACTTC. Translating it yields CASSSFRATTLYEQYF. The V gene is TRBV7-9, the J gene TRBJ2-7; tentative D call: TRBD1 (5 bases). CDR1 and CDR2 (germline): SEHNR, FQNEAQ (reference sequence). The CDR3 is 16 residues long. Between the trimmed V and J ends, which lost 4 bases and 3 bases, there was a span of 19 bases.

This chain uses TRBV7-6 with TRBJ1-5; D is undetermined. V was shortened by 5 bases and J by 4 bases, with 15 bases between the two germline ends. There are 15 residues in the CDR3. Germline values: CDR1 SGHVS, CDR2 FNYEAQ. The CDR3 region is CASSPLSSGNQPQHF. The CDR3 DNA reads as TGTGCCAGCAGCCCCCTTAGTTCCGGAAATCAGCCCCAGCATTTT.

V is TRBV7-2 and J is TRBJ2-5, with D maybe TRBD2 (5 bases). Trimming took off 3 bases at V and 0 bases at J, with 11 bases between the two ends. The CDR3 sequence is 15 residues long. Germline values: CDR1 SGHTA, CDR2 FQGNSA. This chain's CDR3 is CASSFSGLNQETQYF. DNA of the CDR3: TGTGCCAGCAGCTTCAGCGGTCTAAACCAAGAGACCCAGTACTTC.

This chain uses TRBV2 with TRBJ1-3, with D unresolved. Trimming took 4 bases from V and 0 from J, leaving 16 bases between them. Per germline, CDR1 SNHLY and CDR2 FYNNEI. The CDR3 runs 17 residues. CDR3 region: CASSVKGHSDSGNTIYF. Here the CDR3 DNA reads TGTGCCAGCAGTGTTAAAGGTCATTCCGACTCTGGAAACACCATATATTTT.

With respect to this clone: Other nucleotide sequences from this sample produce the same CDR3. The V and J genes are TRBV18 and TRBJ2-2, with D uncertain. CDR1 and CDR2 (germline): KGHSH, LQKENI. V lost 1 base to trimming and J lost 5 bases, with 5 bases between them. The CDR3 extends over 13 amino acids. The CDR3 bases are TGTGCCAGCTCACCACGTTCAACCGGGGAGCTGTTTTTT. Amino acids: CASSPRSTGELFF.

This chain connects TRBV30 to TRBJ1-6; 10 positions agree with TRBD1. Germline lookup yields CDR1 GTSNPN and CDR2 SVGIG (reference sequence). V shed 2 bases and J 9 bases; nucleotides not matched to a gene: 7. The CDR3 length is 15 residues. DNA for the CDR3: TGTGCCTGGAGTAAGCCGGACAGGGGGGGTTCACCCCTCCACTTT. This codes for CAWSKPDRGGSPLHF.

The chain combines TRBV5-1 with TRBJ1-1; 8 bases line up with TRBD1. Germline V lookup: CDR1 SGHRS, CDR2 YFSETQ. V lost 1 base, J lost 1 base, and 6 bases stayed unmatched. This CDR3 has 16 amino acids. The CDR3 loop reads CASSLIPGTGNTEAFF. The CDR3 DNA follows: TGCGCCAGCAGCTTGATACCGGGGACAGGGAACACTGAAGCTTTCTTT.

The CDR3 DNA reads as TGTGCCAGCACACTTAGCGGGAGTCTAAAGACCCAGTACTTC. It yields the protein CASTLSGSLKTQYF. The V call is TRBV2, the J call TRBJ2-5, with TRBD2 identical over 9 bases. V was clipped by 7 bases and J by 6 bases; unmatched bases: 9. Germline values: CDR1 SNHLY, CDR2 FYNNEI. This CDR3 comprises 14 residues.

The chain combines TRBV6-5 with TRBJ1-2, with 10 nucleotides matching TRBD1. With 6 bases clipped from V and 5 bases from J, the junction kept 9 bases outside the gene matches. The CDR3 extends over 15 amino acids. Germline CDR1 reads MNHEY; CDR2 reads SVGAGI. CDR3 loop: CASRSTGTGAYGYTF. The CDR3 nucleotides are TGTGCCAGCAGATCCACCGGGACAGGGGCTTATGGCTACACCTTC.

V is TRBV15 and J is TRBJ2-3, with 8 positions matching TRBD2. The CDR3 covers 17 residues. CDR1 and CDR2 (germline): LNHNV, YYDKDF (reference sequence). The trim removed 1 base at V and 3 bases at J, leaving 9 bases unmatched. The CDR3 DNA sequence: TGTGCCACCAGCAGAGTGCGGGGGGATAAAGGTACAGATACGCAGTATTTT. Translation: CATSRVRGDKGTDTQYF.

The chain links TRBV27 to TRBJ2-3, with D tentatively TRBD1 or TRBD2 (5 bases each). This CDR3 is 15 amino acids long. Germline loops: CDR1 MNHEY, CDR2 SMNVEV (reference sequence). V lost 5 bases and J 2 bases, leaving 14 bases between the germline ends. The CDR3, as DNA: TGTGCCAGCAGTGCAGCTGGGGGTTTCACAGATACGCAGTATTTT. It translates to CASSAAGGFTDTQYF.

The J gene is TRBJ2-2, the V gene TRBV10-3; 8 bases map to TRBD2. Per the germline V gene, CDR1 is ENHRY and CDR2 is SYGVKD. V shed 8 bases and J 1 base; nucleotides not matched to a gene: 12. The CDR3 spans 17 residues. The CDR3 is CAISPRGGNLNTGELFF. CDR3 in DNA: TGTGCCATCTCCCCCCGGGGGGGAAATTTGAACACCGGGGAGCTGTTTTTT.

This CDR3 reads CSVPGPIGSTDTQYF. CDR3 bases: TGCAGCGTTCCGGGCCCCATAGGTAGCACAGATACGCAGTATTTT. V usage is TRBV29-1 and J usage is TRBJ2-3, with D unresolved. This CDR3 comprises 15 residues. The V gene's germline CDR1 is SQVTM and CDR2 ANQGSEA. Trimming pared 5 bases from V and 0 bases from J, leaving 15 bases between.

This chain joins TRBV2 and TRBJ2-7, with 11 positions matching TRBD2. The CDR3 spans 14 residues. The V and J ends lost 4 bases and 3 bases, in that order; junction bases with no gene match: 2. CDR1 SNHLY and CDR2 FYNNEI come from the germline V gene. The CDR3 reads CASSGTSGFYEQYF. The CDR3 DNA follows: TGTGCCAGCAGTGGGACTAGCGGGTTCTACGAGCAGTACTTC.

The chain joins TRBV29-1 to TRBJ2-6; 10 bases fit TRBD1. The CDR3 runs 16 residues. The V segment lost 1 base and the J segment 0 bases; nucleotides outside the gene matches: 0. Germline assignment: CDR1 SQVTM and CDR2 ANQGSEA. This CDR3 reads CSVEGTGGSGANVLTF. The CDR3 region has the DNA TGCAGCGTTGAAGGGACAGGGGGCTCTGGGGCCAACGTCCTGACTTTC. Full variable domain (rest looked up from reference TRBV29-1 and TRBJ2-6): SAVISQKPSRDICQRGTSLTIQCQVDSQVTMMFWYRQQPGQSLTLIATANQGSEATYESGFVIDKFPISRPNLTFSTLTVSNMSPEDSSIYLCSVEGTGGSGANVLTFGAGSRLTVL.